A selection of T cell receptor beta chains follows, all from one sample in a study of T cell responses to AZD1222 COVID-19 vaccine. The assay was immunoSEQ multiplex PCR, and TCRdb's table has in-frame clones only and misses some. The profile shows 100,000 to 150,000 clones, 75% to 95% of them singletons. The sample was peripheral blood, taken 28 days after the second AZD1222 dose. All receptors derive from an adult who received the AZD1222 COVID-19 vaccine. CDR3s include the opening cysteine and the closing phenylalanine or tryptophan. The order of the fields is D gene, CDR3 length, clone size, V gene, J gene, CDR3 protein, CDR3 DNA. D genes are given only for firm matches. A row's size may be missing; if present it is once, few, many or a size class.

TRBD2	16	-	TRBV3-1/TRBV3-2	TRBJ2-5	CASSPNSGGALETQYF	TGTGCCAGCAGCCCCAACAGCGGGGGGGCCTTGGAGACCCAGTACTTC
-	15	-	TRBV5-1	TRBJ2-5	CASSLAGEFLETQYF	TGCGCCAGCAGCTTGGCCGGGGAGTTTTTGGAGACCCAGTACTTC
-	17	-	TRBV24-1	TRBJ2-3	CATSDLVGSQDTDTQYF	TGTGCCACCAGTGATTTAGTGGGGTCACAAGACACAGATACGCAGTATTTT
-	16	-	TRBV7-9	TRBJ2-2	CASSLGPGRNTGELFF	TGTGCCAGCAGCTTAGGGCCGGGAAGGAACACCGGGGAGCTGTTTTTT
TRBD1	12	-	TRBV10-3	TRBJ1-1	CAISRSTGEAFF	TGTGCCATCAGTAGGTCGACAGGGGAAGCTTTCTTT
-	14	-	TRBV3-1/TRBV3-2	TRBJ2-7	CASSPVGGAREQYF	TGTGCCAGCAGCCCCGTCGGAGGGGCGCGGGAGCAGTACTTC
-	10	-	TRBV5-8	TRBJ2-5	CASSQETQYF	TGTGCCAGCAGCCAAGAGACCCAGTACTTC
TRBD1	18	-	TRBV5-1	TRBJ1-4	CASSLGVGQGLRNEKLFF	TGCGCCAGCAGCTTGGGGGTGGGACAGGGCCTACGGAATGAAAAACTGTTTTTT
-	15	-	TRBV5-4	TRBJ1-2	CASSLGQGSSYGYTF	TGTGCCAGCAGCTTGGGGCAGGGGAGTTCCTATGGCTACACCTTC
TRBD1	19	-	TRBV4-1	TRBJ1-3	CASSQWWDRGLEVGNTIYF	TGCGCCAGCAGCCAATGGTGGGACAGGGGGCTTGAAGTCGGAAACACCATATATTTT
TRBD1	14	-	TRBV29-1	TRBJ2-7	CSVVLTGPMYEQYF	TGCAGCGTTGTACTGACAGGGCCGATGTACGAGCAGTACTTC
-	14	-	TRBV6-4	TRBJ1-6	CASRAAGAGSPLHF	TGTGCCAGCAGAGCGGCAGGGGCTGGTTCACCCCTCCACTTT
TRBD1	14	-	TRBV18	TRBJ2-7	CASSPGQDSYEQYF	TGTGCCAGCTCTCCGGGACAGGACTCCTACGAGCAGTACTTC
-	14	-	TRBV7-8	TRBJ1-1	CASSFLVRDTEAFF	TGTGCCAGCAGCTTCCTGGTCCGGGACACTGAAGCTTTCTTT
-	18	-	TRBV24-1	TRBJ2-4	CATSDLDRGLNAKNIQYF	TGTGCCACCAGTGATTTGGATAGAGGGCTGAACGCCAAAAACATTCAGTACTTC
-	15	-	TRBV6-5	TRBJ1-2	CASSPLGQAGNGYTF	TGTGCCAGCAGTCCGTTGGGGCAGGCAGGTAATGGCTACACCTTC
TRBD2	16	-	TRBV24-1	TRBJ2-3	CATSDFISGRTDTQYF	TGTGCCACCAGTGATTTTATTAGCGGGCGCACAGATACGCAGTATTTT
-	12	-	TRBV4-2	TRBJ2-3	CASSQVTYTQYF	TGTGCCAGCAGCCAAGTTACCTATACGCAGTATTTT
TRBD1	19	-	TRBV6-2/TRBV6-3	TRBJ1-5	CASSYHGTGRPYSNQPQHF	TGTGCCAGCAGTTACCATGGGACAGGGAGGCCCTATAGCAATCAGCCCCAGCATTTT
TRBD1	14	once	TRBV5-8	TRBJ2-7	CASSPYRGPYEQYF	TGTGCCAGCAGCCCTTACAGGGGGCCCTACGAGCAGTACTTC
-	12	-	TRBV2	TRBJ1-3	CASTFSGNTIYF	TGTGCCAGCACTTTTTCTGGAAACACCATATATTTT
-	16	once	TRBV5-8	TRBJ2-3	CASSLAWGRGTDTQYF	TGTGCCAGCAGCTTGGCCTGGGGTCGGGGCACAGATACGCAGTATTTT
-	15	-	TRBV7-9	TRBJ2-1	CASSLRDSSYNEQFF	TGTGCCAGCAGCTTACGGGACTCATCCTACAATGAGCAGTTCTTC
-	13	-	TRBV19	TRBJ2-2	CASTWGNTGELFF	TGTGCCAGTACTTGGGGGAACACCGGGGAGCTGTTTTTT
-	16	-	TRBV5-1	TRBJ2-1	CASTPGGVGAYNEQFF	TGCGCCAGCACCCCGGGGGGCGTGGGCGCCTACAATGAGCAGTTCTTC
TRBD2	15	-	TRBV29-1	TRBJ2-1	CSVERGTSGRAEQFF	TGCAGCGTTGAAAGGGGTACTAGCGGGAGGGCCGAGCAGTTCTTC
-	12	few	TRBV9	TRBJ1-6	CASSVRQGPLHF	TGTGCCAGCAGCGTCCGCCAGGGGCCGCTCCACTTT
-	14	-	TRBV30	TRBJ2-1	CAWSVIDGRGKQFF	TGTGCCTGGAGTGTTATCGATGGGCGGGGCAAGCAGTTCTTC
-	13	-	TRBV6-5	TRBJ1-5	CASSQSPDQPQHF	TGTGCCAGCAGTCAATCACCAGATCAGCCCCAGCATTTT
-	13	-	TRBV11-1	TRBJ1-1	CASSLAVELEAFF	TGTGCCAGCAGCTTAGCGGTGGAGTTAGAAGCTTTCTTT
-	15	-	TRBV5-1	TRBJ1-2	CASSLDPGGNYGYTF	TGCGCCAGCAGCTTGGACCCGGGTGGTAACTATGGCTACACCTTC
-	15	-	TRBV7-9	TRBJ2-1	CASSPVPIRYNEQFF	TGTGCCAGCAGCCCAGTCCCCATAAGATACAATGAGCAGTTCTTC
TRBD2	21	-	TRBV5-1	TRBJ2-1	CASSLAPGLAGGPSSYNEQFF	TGCGCCAGCAGCTTGGCTCCCGGACTAGCGGGAGGCCCGAGCTCCTACAATGAGCAGTTCTTC
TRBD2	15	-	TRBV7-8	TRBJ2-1	CASSQKRGEYNEQFF	TGTGCCAGCAGCCAAAAGCGGGGGGAATACAATGAGCAGTTCTTC
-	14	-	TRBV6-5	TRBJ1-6	CASSLQGLDSPLHF	TGTGCCAGCAGTCTACAGGGATTGGATTCACCCCTCCACTTT
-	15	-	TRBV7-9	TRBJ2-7	CASTFKRWGPTEQYF	TGTGCCAGCACCTTTAAACGGTGGGGGCCTACCGAGCAGTACTTC
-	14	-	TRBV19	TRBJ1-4	CASRKGAGFEKLFF	TGTGCCAGTAGAAAGGGAGCCGGATTTGAAAAACTGTTTTTT
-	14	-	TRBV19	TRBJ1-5	CASSPWTANQPQHF	TGTGCCAGTAGTCCCTGGACAGCCAATCAGCCCCAGCATTTT
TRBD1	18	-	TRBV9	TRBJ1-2	CASSGAGTGGPANYGYTF	TGTGCCAGCAGCGGGGCCGGGACAGGGGGCCCAGCTAACTATGGCTACACCTTC
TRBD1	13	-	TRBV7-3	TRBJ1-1	CASSQGANTEAFF	TGTGCCAGCAGCCAGGGGGCGAACACTGAAGCTTTCTTT
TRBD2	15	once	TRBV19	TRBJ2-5	CASSGVAGGKETQYF	TGTGCCAGTAGTGGGGTAGCGGGGGGTAAAGAGACCCAGTACTTC
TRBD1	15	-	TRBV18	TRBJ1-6	CASSPPGQGHSPLHF	TGTGCCAGCTCCCCTCCGGGACAGGGGCATTCACCCCTCCACTTT
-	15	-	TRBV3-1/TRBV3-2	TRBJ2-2	CASSQVGNGAGELFF	TGTGCCAGCAGCCAAGTGGGAAATGGGGCCGGGGAGCTGTTTTTT
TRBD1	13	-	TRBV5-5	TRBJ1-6	CASSLGQGLALHF	TGTGCCAGCAGCTTGGGACAGGGTTTGGCCCTCCACTTT
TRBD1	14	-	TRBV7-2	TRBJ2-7	CASSRGTGPYEQYF	TGTGCCAGCAGCAGAGGGACAGGCCCCTACGAGCAGTACTTC
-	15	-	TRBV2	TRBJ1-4	CASSEILATNEKLFF	TGTGCCAGCAGTGAGATCCTTGCAACTAATGAAAAACTGTTTTTT
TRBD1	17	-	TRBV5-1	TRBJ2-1	CASSLPNRGIGYNEQFF	TGCGCCAGCAGCTTACCGAACAGGGGAATAGGCTACAATGAGCAGTTCTTC
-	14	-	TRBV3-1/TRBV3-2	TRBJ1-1	CASSQDITNTEAFF	TGTGCCAGCAGCCAAGATATTACGAACACTGAAGCTTTCTTT